This section outlines one T cell receptor (beta chain) sequence together with its context. The antigen remains undetermined. TCRdb derives one entry per CDR3 protein from the 5' RACE reads, leaving out DNA. The record lists a few hundred thousand distinct CDR3 sequences, of which the ten most abundant hold 3% to 4.5%. This specimen comes from a study of T cells expressing NK-cell markers. On the study more broadly: All TCR beta repertoires analysed originated from sorted CD3+CD56+NKG2C+, CD3+CD56+NKG2C- and CD3+CD56-NKG2C+ T cells.

The study, taken as a whole, reports: Top CD8+ clonotypes included the dominant CD3+CD56+NKG2C+ clonotypes in six donors.

The CDR3 is made up of 12 amino acids. Germline V gene sequence: CDR1 SQVTM, CDR2 ANQGSEA. The sequenced sample consisted of blood T cells: a sorted CD56 or NKG2C T cell subset, CD4+ or CD8+ T cells, or bulk PBMC T cells (not recorded which). The rearrangement links TRBV29-1 to TRBJ2-5. The receptor was isolated from a man younger than 35 in good health. CDR3 sequence: CSVKESQETQYF.